This T cell receptor (beta chain) was sequenced in a study of identical twins. This clonotype was picked up many times. TCRdb re-analysed the 5' RACE reads in MiXCR, keeping a single row per CDR3 protein. Of around 650,000 distinct CDR3 sequences in the sample, around 7.4% are singletons; the top ten hold 1.6%. Trimming took off 6 bases at V and 4 bases at J, with 18 bases between the two ends. The germline V gene has CDR1 MDHEN and CDR2 SYDVKM. The CDR3 has 15 residues. These records were also assigned to another study, of yellow fever vaccine responses in identical twins.

This TCR derives from a woman aged 18-29 years in good health. The sequencing input was PBMCs. This chain joins TRBV28 and TRBJ1-2; D not resolved. CDR3 sequence: CASSRESTAGYGYTF. CDR3 nucleotides: TGTGCCAGCAGCCGAGAATCCACAGCGGGCTATGGCTACACCTTC.